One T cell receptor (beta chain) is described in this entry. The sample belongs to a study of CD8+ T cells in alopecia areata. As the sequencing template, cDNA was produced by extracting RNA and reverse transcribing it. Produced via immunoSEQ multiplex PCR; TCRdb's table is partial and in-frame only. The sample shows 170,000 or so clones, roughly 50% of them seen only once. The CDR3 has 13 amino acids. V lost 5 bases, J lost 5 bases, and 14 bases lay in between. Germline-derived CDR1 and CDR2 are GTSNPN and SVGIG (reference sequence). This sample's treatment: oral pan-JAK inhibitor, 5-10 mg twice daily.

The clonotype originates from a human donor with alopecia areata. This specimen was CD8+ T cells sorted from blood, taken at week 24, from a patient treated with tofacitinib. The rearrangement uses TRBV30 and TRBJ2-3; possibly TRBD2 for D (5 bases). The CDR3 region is CAWCLVGGDTQYF. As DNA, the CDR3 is TGTGCCTGGTGTCTAGTTGGAGGAGATACGCAGTATTTT.